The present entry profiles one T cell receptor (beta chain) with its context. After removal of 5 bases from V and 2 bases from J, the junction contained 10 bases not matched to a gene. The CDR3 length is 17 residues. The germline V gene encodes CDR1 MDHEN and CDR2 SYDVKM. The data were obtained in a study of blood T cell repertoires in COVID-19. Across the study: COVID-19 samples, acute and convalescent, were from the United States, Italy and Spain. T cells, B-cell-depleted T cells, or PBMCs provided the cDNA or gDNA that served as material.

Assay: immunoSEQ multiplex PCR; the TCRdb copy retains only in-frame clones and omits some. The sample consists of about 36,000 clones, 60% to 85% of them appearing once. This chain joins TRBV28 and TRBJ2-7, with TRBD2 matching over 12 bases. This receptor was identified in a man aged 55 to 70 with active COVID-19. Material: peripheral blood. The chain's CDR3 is CASSPRPSGRDPYEQYF. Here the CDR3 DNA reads TGTGCCAGCAGTCCCCGGCCTAGCGGGAGGGATCCCTACGAGCAGTACTTC. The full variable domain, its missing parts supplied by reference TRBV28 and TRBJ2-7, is DVKVTQSSRYLVKRTGEKVFLECVQDMDHENMFWYRQDPGLGLRLIYFSYDVKMKEKGDIPEGYSVSREKKERFSLILESASTNQTSMYLCASSPRPSGRDPYEQYFGPGTRLTVT.